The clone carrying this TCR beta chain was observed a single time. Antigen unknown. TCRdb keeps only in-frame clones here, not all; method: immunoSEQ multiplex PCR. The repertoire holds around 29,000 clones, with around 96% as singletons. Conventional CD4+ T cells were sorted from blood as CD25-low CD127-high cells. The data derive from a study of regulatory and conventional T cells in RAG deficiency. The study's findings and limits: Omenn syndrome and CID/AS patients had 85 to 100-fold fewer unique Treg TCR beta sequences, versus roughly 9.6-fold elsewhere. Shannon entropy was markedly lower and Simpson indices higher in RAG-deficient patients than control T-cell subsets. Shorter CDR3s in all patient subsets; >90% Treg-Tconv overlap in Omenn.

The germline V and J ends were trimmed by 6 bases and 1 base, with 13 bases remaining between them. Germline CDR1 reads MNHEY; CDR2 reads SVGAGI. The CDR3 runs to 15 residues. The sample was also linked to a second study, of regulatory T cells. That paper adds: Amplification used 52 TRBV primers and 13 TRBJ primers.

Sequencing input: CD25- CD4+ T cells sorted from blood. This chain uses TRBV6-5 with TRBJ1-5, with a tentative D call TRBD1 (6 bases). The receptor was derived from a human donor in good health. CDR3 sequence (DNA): TGTGCCAGCAGCGAAACAGGGTTGAGCAATCAGCCCCAGCATTTT. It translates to CASSETGLSNQPQHF.